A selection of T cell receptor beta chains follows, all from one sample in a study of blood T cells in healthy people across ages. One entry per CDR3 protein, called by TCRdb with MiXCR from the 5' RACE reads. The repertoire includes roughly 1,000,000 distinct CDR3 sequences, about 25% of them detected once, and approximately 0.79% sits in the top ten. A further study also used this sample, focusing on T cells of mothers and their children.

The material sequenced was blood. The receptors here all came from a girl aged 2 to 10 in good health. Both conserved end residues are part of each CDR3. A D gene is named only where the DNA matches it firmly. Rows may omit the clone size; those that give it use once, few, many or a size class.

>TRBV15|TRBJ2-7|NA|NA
TGTGCCACCAGCAGAGATTCGGGGTACGAGCAGTACTTC
CATSRDSGYEQYF
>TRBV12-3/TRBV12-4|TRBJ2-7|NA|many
TGTGCCAGCGGTGGGGGATACGAGCAGTACTTC
CASGGGYEQYF
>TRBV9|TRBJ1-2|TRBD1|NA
TGTGCCAGCAGCACCGGACAGGGAGACTATGGCTACACCTTC
CASSTGQGDYGYTF
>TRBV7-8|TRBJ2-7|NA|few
TGTGCCAGCAGCTTATTTAATGAGGATAGCGACGAGCAGTACTTC
CASSLFNEDSDEQYF
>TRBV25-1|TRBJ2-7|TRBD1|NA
TGTGCCAGCAGTCCGGGACAGGGTCTTCGAGAGCAGTACTTC
CASSPGQGLREQYF
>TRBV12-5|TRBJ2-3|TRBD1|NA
TGTGCTAGTGGTCCGCGGGACAGGGACCCAGATACGCAGTATTTT
CASGPRDRDPDTQYF
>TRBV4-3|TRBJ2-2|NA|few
TGCGCCAGCAGCCAAGACGGGGTAGGAGGGACCGGGGAGCTGTTTTTT
CASSQDGVGGTGELFF
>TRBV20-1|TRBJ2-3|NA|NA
TGCAGTGCTAGAGATTGGGGAGGCAGCACAGATACGCAGTATTTT
CSARDWGGSTDTQYF
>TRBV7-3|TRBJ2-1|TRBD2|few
TGTGCCAGCAGCCCGGGGACTAGCGATGAGCAGTTCTTC
CASSPGTSDEQFF
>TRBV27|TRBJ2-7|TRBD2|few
TGTGCCAGCAGATCTAGCGGGGACTCCTACGAGCAGTACTTC
CASRSSGDSYEQYF
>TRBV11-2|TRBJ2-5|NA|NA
TGTGCCAGCAGCTTAGTACTAGGAGTGGAGACCCAGTACTTC
CASSLVLGVETQYF
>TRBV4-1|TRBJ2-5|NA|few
TGCGCCAGCAGCCAAGGCACCCGGGACTTCGAGACCCAGTACTTC
CASSQGTRDFETQYF
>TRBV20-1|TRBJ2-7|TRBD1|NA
TGCAGTGCTAGGGACGGACAGGGGAACTCCTACGAGCAGTACTTC
CSARDGQGNSYEQYF
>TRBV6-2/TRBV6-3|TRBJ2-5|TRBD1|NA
TGTGCCAGCAGTTACTCCGGGACAGGGCTACAAGAGACCCAGTACTTC
CASSYSGTGLQETQYF
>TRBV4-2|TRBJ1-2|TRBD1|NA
TGTGCCAGCAGCCGACTAATAACCGGGACAGGGGACGGCTACACCTTC
CASSRLITGTGDGYTF
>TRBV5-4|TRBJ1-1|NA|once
TGTGCCAGCAGCTTTCGGGGATACGGAACTGAAGCTTTCTTT
CASSFRGYGTEAFF
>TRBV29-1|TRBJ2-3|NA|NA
TGCGGCTTCCTTCACGCGGAGGGAAGGGGGGTGGGGGACACAGATACGCAGTATTTT
CGFLHAEGRGVGDTDTQYF
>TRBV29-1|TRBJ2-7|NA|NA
TGCAGCGTTGTAGGCGCACCAGAGGACTACGAGCAATACTTC
CSVVGAPEDYEQYF
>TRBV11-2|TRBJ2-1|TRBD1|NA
TGTGCCAGCAGCATTACCGGGACAGGATACAATGAGCAGTTCTTC
CASSITGTGYNEQFF
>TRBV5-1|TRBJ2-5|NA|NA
TGCGCCAGCAGCTTGGCTACCTTCGTACAAGAGGCCCAGTACTTC
CASSLATFVQEAQYF
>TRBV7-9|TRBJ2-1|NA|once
TGTGCCAGCAGGTCAGCAGTGGATGAGCAGTTCTTC
CASRSAVDEQFF
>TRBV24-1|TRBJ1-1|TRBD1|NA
TGTGCCACCAGTGATGGCCCAGGGGGCGACCTGGCTGAAGCTTTCTTT
CATSDGPGGDLAEAFF
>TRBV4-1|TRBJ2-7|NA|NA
TGCGCCAGCAGCCAAGGGGACCGCTACGAGCAGTACTTC
CASSQGDRYEQYF
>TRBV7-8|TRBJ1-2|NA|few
TGTGCCAGCAGCCAAATCCTCGGACAGATTAACTATGGCTACACCTTC
CASSQILGQINYGYTF
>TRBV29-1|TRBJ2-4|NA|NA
TGCAGCGCTGACAGGCTACTAGCCAAAAACATTCAGTACTTC
CSADRLLAKNIQYF
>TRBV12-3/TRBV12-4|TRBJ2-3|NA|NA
TGTGCCAGCAGGGACGGACCGCCGGGGACAGATACGCAGTATTTT
CASRDGPPGTDTQYF
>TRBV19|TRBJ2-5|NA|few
TGTGCCAGTAGGCCCGGGGTAACGCAAGAGACCCAGTACTTC
CASRPGVTQETQYF
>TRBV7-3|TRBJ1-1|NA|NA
TGTGCCAGCAGCTTATTCCCAGAGAACACTGAAGCTTTCTTT
CASSLFPENTEAFF
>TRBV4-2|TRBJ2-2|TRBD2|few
TGTGCCAGCAGCCCAGCCGGGACTAGCCTCACCGGGGAGCTGTTTTTT
CASSPAGTSLTGELFF
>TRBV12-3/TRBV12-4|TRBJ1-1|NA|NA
TGTGCCAGTGGGGAGGGGAGCACTGAAGCTTTCTTT
CASGEGSTEAFF
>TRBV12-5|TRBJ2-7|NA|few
TGTGCTAGTGGTTTAGGAATGCAATACGAGCAGTACTTC
CASGLGMQYEQYF
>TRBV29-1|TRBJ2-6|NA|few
TGCAGCGTCACCGGGAACTCTGGGGCCAACGTCCTGACTTTC
CSVTGNSGANVLTF
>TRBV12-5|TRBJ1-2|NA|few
TGTGCTAGTGGAGCGTGGGACCGTATGAACTATGGCTACACCTTC
CASGAWDRMNYGYTF
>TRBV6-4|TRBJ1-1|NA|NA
TGTGCCAGCAGCCGCGGGGGGGACCTCACTGAAGCTTTCTTT
CASSRGGDLTEAFF
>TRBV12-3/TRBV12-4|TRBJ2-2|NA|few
TGTGCCAGCAGTTCGAACACTTGGACTCAAACCGGGGAGCTGTTTTTT
CASSSNTWTQTGELFF
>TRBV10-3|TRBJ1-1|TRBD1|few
TGTGCCATCGTACAAGACAGGGACCTGAACACTGAAGCTTTCTTT
CAIVQDRDLNTEAFF
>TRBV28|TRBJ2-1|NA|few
TGTGCCAGCAGTTTCGGGCTAGCAGGCTCCTACAATGAGCAGTTCTTC
CASSFGLAGSYNEQFF
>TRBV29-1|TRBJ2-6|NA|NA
TGCAGCGTTGAGGCTAACGGGGCCAACGTCCTGACTTTC
CSVEANGANVLTF
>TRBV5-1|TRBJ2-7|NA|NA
TGCGCCAGCAGTCTCCTTCCAGGGTACGAGCAGTACTTC
CASSLLPGYEQYF
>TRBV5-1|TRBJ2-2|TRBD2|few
TGCGCCAGCACGATATCCACTAGCGGGAGAGTCGGCGGGGAGCTGTTTTTT
CASTISTSGRVGGELFF
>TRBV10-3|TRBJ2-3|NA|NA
TGTGCCATCAGTGAGTCTGGGGTTACAGATACGCAGTATTTT
CAISESGVTDTQYF
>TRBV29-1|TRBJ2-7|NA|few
TGCAGCGTTGATGACAGAGCTTGGCAGTACTTC
CSVDDRAWQYF